The clone carrying this T cell receptor (beta chain) was detected a few times. Its antigen is still unknown. The sample belongs to a study of T cells in Graves' hyperthyroidism and ophthalmopathy. The wider study: Once the initial diagnosis was made, peripheral blood was obtained before any treatment.

Graves' hyperthyroidism was deemed stable absent ophthalmopathy progression within 18 months. Clinical symptoms, serum thyroxine and TRAb, thyroid ultrasound and orbital computed tomography were used for the diagnoses. Using RNA transcripts as the source, TCR beta CDR3 regions were amplified. Using the HTBI primer set, a first-round RT-PCR was run on the TCR CDR3. TCRdb ran MiXCR on the multiplex PCR reads and lists one entry per CDR3 protein. The data hold approximately 610,000 distinct CDR3 sequences, with 16% observed a single time. Study results and limitations: Ophthalmopathy was predicted by the model a median of roughly 6.7 months ahead of onset.

This CDR3 has 14 residues. CDR1 is LGHNA, CDR2 YSLEER, per germline. The ends were cut back, 1 base at V and 0 bases at J, with 5 bases in the middle. V and J are TRBV4-3 and TRBJ2-3; no clear D. This sequence originates from a woman under 30 with Graves' hyperthyroidism. Sequencing was performed on blood. This CDR3 reads CASSQVGSTDTQYF. CDR3 sequence (DNA): TGCGCCAGCAGCCAAGTGGGTAGCACAGATACGCAGTATTTT.